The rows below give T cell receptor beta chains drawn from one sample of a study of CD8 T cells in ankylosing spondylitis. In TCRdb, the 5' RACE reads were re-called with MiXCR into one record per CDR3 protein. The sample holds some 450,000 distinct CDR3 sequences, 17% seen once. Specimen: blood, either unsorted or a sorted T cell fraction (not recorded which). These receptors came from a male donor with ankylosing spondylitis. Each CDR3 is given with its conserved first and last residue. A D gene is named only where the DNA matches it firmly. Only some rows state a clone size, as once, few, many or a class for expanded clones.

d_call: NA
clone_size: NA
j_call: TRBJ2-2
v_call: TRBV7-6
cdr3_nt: TGTGCCAGCAGCCGCCAGGAGAACACCGGGGAGCTGTTTTTT
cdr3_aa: CASSRQENTGELFF

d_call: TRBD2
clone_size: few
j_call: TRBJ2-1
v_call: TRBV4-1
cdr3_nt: TGCGCCAGCAGCCAAGCGGCTAGCGGACAGTTCTTC
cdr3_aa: CASSQAASGQFF

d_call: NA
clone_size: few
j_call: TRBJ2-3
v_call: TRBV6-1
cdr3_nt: TGTGCCAGCAGCCTTTTCGGGGGCCCAAACACAGATACGCAGTATTTT
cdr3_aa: CASSLFGGPNTDTQYF

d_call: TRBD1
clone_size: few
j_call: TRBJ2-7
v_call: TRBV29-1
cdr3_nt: TGCAGCGTCTCAGGGGGCATTCTATACGAGCAGTACTTC
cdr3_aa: CSVSGGILYEQYF

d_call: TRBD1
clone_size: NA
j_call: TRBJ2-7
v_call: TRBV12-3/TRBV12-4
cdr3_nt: TGTGCCAGCAGTCTATCGGACGGACAGGGCGAGCAGTACTTC
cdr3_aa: CASSLSDGQGEQYF

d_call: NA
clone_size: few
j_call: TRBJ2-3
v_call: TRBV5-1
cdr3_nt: TGCGCCAGCAGCTTCTCCAAGGGAGATACGCAGTATTTT
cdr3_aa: CASSFSKGDTQYF

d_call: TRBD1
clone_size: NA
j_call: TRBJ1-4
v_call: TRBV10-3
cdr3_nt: TGTGCCATCAGCGACCCCGGGACAGGGGCCGAAAAACTGTTTTTT
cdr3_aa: CAISDPGTGAEKLFF

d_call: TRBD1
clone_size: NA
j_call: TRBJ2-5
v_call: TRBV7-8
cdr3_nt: TGTGCCAGCATGCAGATCTTCAGGGGGGAGACCCAGTACTTC
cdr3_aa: CASMQIFRGETQYF

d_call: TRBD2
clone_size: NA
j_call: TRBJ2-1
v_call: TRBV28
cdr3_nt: TGTGCCAGCATCACTGGCGGGAGCGGATCCAATGAGCAGTTCTTC
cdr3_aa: CASITGGSGSNEQFF

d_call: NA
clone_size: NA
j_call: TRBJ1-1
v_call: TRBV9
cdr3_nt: TGTGCCAGCAGCGTGAGAGGGGAAGGCTCTGAAGCTTTCTTT
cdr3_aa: CASSVRGEGSEAFF

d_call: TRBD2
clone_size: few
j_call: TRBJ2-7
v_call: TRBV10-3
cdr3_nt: TGTGCCATCAGTGAGTCGACTCGCGGGAGCCTCGTGGAGCAGTACTTC
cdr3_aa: CAISESTRGSLVEQYF

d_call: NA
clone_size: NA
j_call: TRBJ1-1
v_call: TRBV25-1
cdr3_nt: TGTGCCAGCAGTTTGAGCGGTTTTGACACTGAAGCTTTCTTT
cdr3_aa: CASSLSGFDTEAFF

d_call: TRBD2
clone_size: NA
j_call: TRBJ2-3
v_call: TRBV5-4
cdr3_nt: TGTGCCAGCAGCTCCCCGGGACTAGCGGGATTTACGCAGTATTTT
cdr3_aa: CASSSPGLAGFTQYF